What follows are 11 T cell receptor beta chains derived from one specimen sequenced in a study of CD8+ T cells in alopecia areata. cDNA reverse transcribed from extracted RNA served as the sequencing template. Clones were read by immunoSEQ multiplex PCR, and TCRdb kept only the in-frame ones, dropping some. The top ten clones hold over 1% of a sample with 150,000 to 200,000 clones, around three fifths of them seen once. This sample's treatment: oral pan-JAK inhibitor, 5-10 mg twice daily. Specimen: CD4+ T cells sorted from blood, collected at week 24, from a patient treated with tofacitinib. The source of these receptors is a human donor with alopecia areata.

V and J are TRBV7-2 and TRBJ2-6; D gene unclear. V lost 5 bases, J lost 0 bases, and 8 bases lay in between. The CDR3 is made up of 15 amino acids. The germline V gene encodes CDR1 SGHTA and CDR2 FQGNSA. The CDR3: CASSPALSGANVLTF. CDR3 DNA sequence: TGTGCCAGCAGCCCCGCCCTCTCTGGGGCCAACGTCCTGACTTTC.

The chain couples TRBV30 to TRBJ1-2; the D is unclear. This CDR3 comprises 13 residues. With 1 base removed from V and 5 bases from J, the gap between germline ends came to 11 bases. Germline assignment: CDR1 GTSNPN and CDR2 SVGIG (reference sequence). The CDR3 coding sequence is TGTGCCTGGAGTGCGGACCGTCATTATGGCTACACCTTC. Encoded protein: CAWSADRHYGYTF.

This rearrangement joins TRBV7-9 to TRBJ1-1; no definite D call. Germline V gene data show CDR1 as SEHNR and CDR2 as FQNEAQ (reference sequence). Trimming stripped 1 base from V and 2 bases from J, with 5 bases between. The CDR3 is made up of 13 amino acids. CDR3 region: CASSLEQNTEAFF. CDR3 nucleotides: TGTGCCAGCAGCTTAGAGCAAAACACTGAAGCTTTCTTT.

The chain links TRBV19 to TRBJ2-4; D unclear. The CDR3 runs 15 residues. The germline V and J ends were trimmed by 1 base and 7 bases, with 14 bases remaining between them. Germline CDR1 is LNHDA and CDR2 is SQIVND (reference sequence). The CDR3 DNA reads TGTGCCAGTAGTATAGGTACCCAGTTCGGGAACATTCAGTACTTC. This encodes CASSIGTQFGNIQYF.

With regard to this clone: Within the sample, other DNA sequences also encode this same CDR3. The CDR3 DNA is TGCAGCGTTGCCGGGACAGGGGGCTACGAGCAGTACTTC. Its protein product is CSVAGTGGYEQYF. This chain joins TRBV29-1 and TRBJ2-7, with 11 nucleotides matching TRBD1. Germline CDR1 reads SQVTM; CDR2 reads ANQGSEA. V trimming: 4 bases; J trimming: 3 bases; junction bases outside the gene matches: 2. CDR3 size: 13 residues.

V and J are TRBV7-8 and TRBJ1-1, with D uncertain. The CDR3 is 15 residues long. V shed 1 base and J shed 1 base, with 10 bases lying between them. CDR1 is SGHVS and CDR2 is FQNEAQ in the germline V gene. The CDR3 sequence: CASSLDSRSNTEAFF. Here the CDR3 DNA reads TGTGCCAGCAGCTTAGATTCACGGTCGAACACTGAAGCTTTCTTT. The full variable domain, with the rest looked up from reference TRBV7-8 and TRBJ1-1, is GAGVSQSPRYKVAKRGQDVALRCDPISGHVSLFWYQQALGQGPEFLTYFQNEAQLDKSGLPSDRFFAERPEGSVSTLKIQRTQQEDSAVYLCASSLDSRSNTEAFFGQGTRLTVV.

The chain combines TRBV5-1 with TRBJ2-1; 9 bases fit TRBD2. The V and J ends lost 4 bases and 5 bases, in that order; junction bases with no gene match: 4. Looked up from germline, CDR1 is SGHRS and CDR2 is YFSETQ. This CDR3 is built from 14 residues. This chain's CDR3 is CASSPSGANNEQFF. In nucleotides, the CDR3 is TGCGCCAGCAGCCCTAGCGGGGCCAACAATGAGCAGTTCTTC.

The chain carries TRBV6-5 and TRBJ2-5; the match to TRBD1 covers 9 bases. The CDR3 length is 14 residues. The junction had 3 bases not matched to a gene; V was cut back by 6 bases and J by 1 base. Germline V gene sequence: CDR1 MNHEY, CDR2 SVGAGI. The CDR3 reads CASRRDRAQETQYF. The CDR3 DNA reads TGTGCCAGCAGAAGGGACAGGGCCCAAGAGACCCAGTACTTC.

A single count supports this clone. V and J are TRBV2 and TRBJ1-6, with 8 bases fitting TRBD1. The germline CDR1 and CDR2 sequences are SNHLY and FYNNEI. CDR3 length equals 15 residues. V gave up 3 bases and J gave up 9 bases; unmatched junction bases: 7. The CDR3 DNA reads TGTGCCAGCAGTGAGACCGGGACAGGCAGTTCACCCCTCCACTTT. Amino acids: CASSETGTGSSPLHF.

This clone was seen only once. This rearrangement joins TRBV30 to TRBJ1-5; maybe TRBD1 (5 bases). Trimming shortened V by 3 bases and J by 6 bases, and 12 bases separated the two germline ends. The CDR3 loop spans 13 amino acids. Germline V lookup: CDR1 GTSNPN, CDR2 SVGIG (reference sequence). In nucleotides, the CDR3 is TGTGCCTGGAGACAGGACCGGGGTCAGCCCCAGCATTTT. The encoded protein is CAWRQDRGQPQHF.

V usage is TRBV7-2 and J usage is TRBJ2-2, with D possibly matching TRBD2 (7 bases). The germline V and J ends were trimmed by 5 bases and 4 bases, with 14 bases remaining between them. The CDR3 is 15 amino acids. Germline assignment: CDR1 SGHTA and CDR2 FQGNSA. As DNA, the CDR3 is TGTGCCAGCAGCCGAGGGGGGGGGCCCACCGGGGAGCTGTTTTTT. Residues: CASSRGGGPTGELFF.